This TCR beta chain was found in a study of OX40 agonist ivuxolimab in advanced cancers. Turning to the study itself: From roughly 20 to 85 years was the age range, with a mean of roughly 59 years, and about 83% were male.

The ends were cut back, 2 bases at V and 7 bases at J, with 11 bases in the middle. Germline CDR1 is SEHNR and CDR2 is FQNEAQ (reference sequence). The CDR3 has 13 amino acids. The study sampled blood at baseline, cycle 4 day 1, and cycle 7 day 1. Regarding the study as a whole: Researchers report that CD8+ T cells had, on average, more expanded clones than CD4+. With doses of 0.1 to 3.0 mg/kg, CD4+ and CD8+ blood T cells had undergone clonal expansion by week 6.

TCRdb's copy holds only in-frame clones and misses some; the assay was immunoSEQ multiplex PCR. The sample contains tens of thousands of clones, about nine tenths of which appear only once. This clone was recorded once. Its antigen is not known. This sequence joins TRBV7-9 and TRBJ2-5; D unclear. The TCR originated in an adult with an advanced solid tumor such as melanoma, head and neck, liver or kidney cancer. This sample comprised CD4+ or CD8+ T cells sorted from blood, obtained in a trial of the OX40 agonist ivuxolimab. For the CDR3, the DNA is TGTGCCAGCAGCTTATGGGCAGTAGGGACCCAGTACTTC. This encodes CASSLWAVGTQYF.